The source of this T cell receptor beta chain is a study of T cells after yellow fever vaccination. This clonotype was seen a handful of times. TCRdb re-called the 5' RACE reads through MiXCR, storing one row per CDR3 protein. The table records under 400,000 distinct CDR3 sequences, approximately 12% of them present only once. There are 11 residues in the CDR3. Germline CDR1 and CDR2: SQVTM and ANQGSEA. J was trimmed by 7 bases and V by 7 bases; bases with no gene match: 5. The clonotype comes from a man younger than 35 who received the YFV17D yellow fever vaccine. The V and J genes are TRBV29-1 and TRBJ2-3; 7 bases line up with TRBD1. The sample here was CD4+ T cells sorted from PBMCs, taken 15 days after the yellow fever booster vaccination. CDR3 nucleotide sequence: TGCAGCGCCCTGGGACAGAATACGCAGTATTTT. It specifies CSALGQNTQYF.